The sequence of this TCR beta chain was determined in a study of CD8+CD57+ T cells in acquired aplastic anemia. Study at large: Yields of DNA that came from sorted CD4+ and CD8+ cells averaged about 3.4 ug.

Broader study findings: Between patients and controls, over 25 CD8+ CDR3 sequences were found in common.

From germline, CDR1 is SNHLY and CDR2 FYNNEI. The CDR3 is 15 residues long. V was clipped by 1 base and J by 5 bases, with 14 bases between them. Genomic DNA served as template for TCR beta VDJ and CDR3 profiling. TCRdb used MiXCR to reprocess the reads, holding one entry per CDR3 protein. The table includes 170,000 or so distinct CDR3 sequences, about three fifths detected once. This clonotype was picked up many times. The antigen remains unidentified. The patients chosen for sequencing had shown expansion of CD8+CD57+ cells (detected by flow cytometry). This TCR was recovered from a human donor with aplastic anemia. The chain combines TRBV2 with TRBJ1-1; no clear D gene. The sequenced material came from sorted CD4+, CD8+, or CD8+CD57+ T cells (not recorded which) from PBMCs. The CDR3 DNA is TGTGCCAGCAGTGAAGGGATTGGGGTATCAACTGAAGCTTTCTTT. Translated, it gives CASSEGIGVSTEAFF.